This T cell receptor beta chain was identified during a study of blood T cell repertoires in COVID-19. Study details: The United States, Italy and Spain were the sources of the acute and convalescent COVID-19 samples. Nucleic acid was either cDNA or gDNA, and it came from T cells, B-cell-depleted T cells, or PBMCs.

Per the study methods: Estimated nucleated cell counts came from reference gene primer amplification. The method was immunoSEQ multiplex PCR; TCRdb's version includes in-frame clones alone and lacks a portion of them. V and J calls and clone size follow that table, whereas D and trimming were derived from the DNA. The data hold about 370,000 clones, with 90% observed a single time. The CDR3 loop spans 13 amino acids. CDR1 SNHLY and CDR2 FYNNEI come from the germline V gene. The V and J ends lost 8 bases and 3 bases respectively, with 11 bases between them. A note on this clone: This CDR3 is also generated by other DNA sequences in the sample.

The sequence came from a man aged 18 to 30 with active or convalescent COVID-19. The chain combines TRBV2 with TRBJ1-5; tentatively, D is TRBD1 (6 bases). Material: peripheral blood. The CDR3 is CASSGQPNQPQHF. CDR3 nucleotide sequence: TGTGCCAGCTCAGGACAGCCCAATCAGCCCCAGCATTTT.